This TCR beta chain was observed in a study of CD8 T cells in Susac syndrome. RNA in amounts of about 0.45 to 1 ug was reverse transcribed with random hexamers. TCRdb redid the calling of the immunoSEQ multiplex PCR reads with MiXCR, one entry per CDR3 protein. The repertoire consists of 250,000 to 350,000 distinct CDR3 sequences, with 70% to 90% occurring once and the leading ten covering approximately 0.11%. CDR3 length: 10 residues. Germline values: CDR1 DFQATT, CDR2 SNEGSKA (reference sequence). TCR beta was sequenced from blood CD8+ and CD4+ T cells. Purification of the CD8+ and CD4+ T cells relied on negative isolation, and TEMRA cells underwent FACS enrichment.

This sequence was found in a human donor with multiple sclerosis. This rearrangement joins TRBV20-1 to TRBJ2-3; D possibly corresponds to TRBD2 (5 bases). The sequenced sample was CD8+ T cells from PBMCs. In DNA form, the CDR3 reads TGCAGCCGAGGGACAGATACGCAGTATTTT. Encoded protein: CSRGTDTQYF.